Listed below are T cell receptor beta chains from one sample, sequenced in a study of blood T cells in healthy people across ages. TCRdb re-derived calls from the 5' RACE reads in MiXCR, one entry per CDR3 protein. Of some 1,800,000 distinct CDR3 sequences listed, about 39% are singletons. Sample: blood. Source of these receptors: a human donor in good health. The CDR3 runs from the conserved cysteine through the conserved F or W. Clone size appears in some rows only: once, few, many, or a class for an expanded clone.

CSVVPRNEQFF | NA | TRBV29-1
CASSSGTVDLQETQYF | NA | TRBV6-2/TRBV6-3
CSARPSTGTGTYEQYF | NA | TRBV20-1
CASRAIGTDTQYF | NA | TRBV12-3/TRBV12-4
CASSVIGRGYNEQFF | NA | TRBV9
CSAIPGGLKETQYF | NA | TRBV20-1
CSAPTGTGGEQYF | NA | TRBV20-1
CSARGLRGEEQFF | few | TRBV20-1
CASSLNPTGRGTGELFF | once | TRBV5-1
CASSETGDLSPSEGYTF | once | TRBV6-1
CASSQVGEFNEKLFF | few | TRBV4-1
CASLPISGANVLTF | few | TRBV6-6
CASSVGTIAYNERFF | few | TRBV9
CSAGTGDSYEQYF | few | TRBV20-1
CASSSAGNRDQPQHF | few | TRBV13
CASSLTEGHTIYF | NA | TRBV12-3/TRBV12-4
CASSQSFASTGEQYF | few | TRBV4-3
CASSLALALAYNEQFF | few | TRBV7-2
CSVPRSRGGVPDTQYF | few | TRBV29-1
CSVDLGNTQYF | many | TRBV29-1
CATSRERGQETQYF | NA | TRBV15
CASSRQWTGGTDTQYF | NA | TRBV5-1
CSVATDLDTQYF | NA | TRBV20-1
CASSVSPGGGAYEQYF | NA | TRBV9
CATKGGGWDNEQFF | NA | TRBV12-3/TRBV12-4
CASSLSGGTGYEQYF | NA | TRBV5-1
CASRGDRGNEQFF | few | TRBV2
CASSLPPLEQYF | NA | TRBV7-2
CSARSPRASVWEQFF | few | TRBV20-1
CASSLQKMTDTEAFF | few | TRBV5-1
CATSRGSSGGTDTQYF | many | TRBV15
CSVDWEPGVGNEQFF | NA | TRBV29-1
CASSPPGRKSVDAYEQYF | NA | TRBV7-8
CSARDPQSPGHPYINEQFF | once | TRBV20-1
CSARRLAGATGEPFF | NA | TRBV20-1
CASSRRGQPDSPLHF | once | TRBV5-5
CASSFPRTPTDTQYF | NA | TRBV7-8
CASRPRWLRDRGIYGYTF | NA | TRBV6-1
CASRLDGYNEQFF | NA | TRBV7-6
CASSYALGTGGGGELFF | NA | TRBV6-5
CASSLPTQGHDTDTQYF | few | TRBV9
CASSQTNRALYNGQFF | NA | TRBV4-2
CASSERTALNQPQHF | NA | TRBV2
CASRLLAGGSQYF | NA | TRBV28
CSASGLAGGSDTQYF | NA | TRBV20-1
CASSFHMYEQYF | NA | TRBV28
CASSLESRTETQYF | NA | TRBV5-1
CASTPREAPLHF | NA | TRBV6-2/TRBV6-3
CSYLQGDYGYTF | NA | TRBV20-1